The clone carrying this T cell receptor (beta chain) occurred a few times. What it binds is not known. It was with a sample-barcoded 5' primer and a J-beta primer mix that a second PCR of roughly 7 to 12 cycles was run. Each CDR3 protein gets one entry after TCRdb re-called the 5' RACE reads with MiXCR. Of 950,000 to 1,200,000 distinct CDR3 sequences listed, about two fifths were seen once; the top ten hold 13%. There are 16 residues in the CDR3. The V gene end was trimmed by 1 base and the J gene end by 3 bases; junction bases not matched to a gene: 8. The germline V gene encodes CDR1 SGHVS and CDR2 FNYEAQ. This record belongs to a study of blood T cells in healthy people across ages. Study observations and caveats: Estimates of total diversity, which came from one million sequenced T cells, were considered to be underestimates.

The specimen sequenced was blood. This receptor was taken from a young man in good health. V usage is TRBV7-6 and J usage is TRBJ1-1; 7 bases line up with TRBD1. The CDR3 bases are TGTGCCAGCAGCTTAGGGGCAGGGGGGATGTACACTGAAGCTTTCTTT. Its translation: CASSLGAGGMYTEAFF.